This T cell receptor (beta chain) was recovered during a study of response to subunit inactivated influenza vaccine. TCRdb re-analysed the RT-PCR reads in MiXCR, keeping a single row per CDR3 protein. The sample includes approximately 500,000 distinct CDR3 sequences, approximately 12% of them seen just once. Study-level findings and limits: T cells newly recruited by each seasonal influenza vaccination are few, the authors suggested.

This CDR3 is built from 14 residues. With 4 bases clipped from V and 6 bases from J, the junction kept 6 bases outside the gene matches. Germline-derived CDR1 and CDR2 are MDHEN and SYDVKM. This clonotype has more than one count but fewer than ten. What it recognizes is unknown. The receptor's source is a man aged 50-59 years who received an inactivated influenza vaccine. The V gene is TRBV28, the J gene TRBJ1-5, with 7 bases lining up with TRBD1. The input for sequencing was PBMCs from blood, taken roughly 48 days after vaccination. The CDR3 region is CASSSGTDIQPQHF. In nucleotides, the CDR3 is TGTGCCAGCAGTTCTGGGACAGACATTCAGCCCCAGCATTTT. Combining the CDR3 with reference TRBV28 and TRBJ1-5 gives the whole variable domain DVKVTQSSRYLVKRTGEKVFLECVQDMDHENMFWYRQDPGLGLRLIYFSYDVKMKEKGDIPEGYSVSREKKERFSLILESASTNQTSMYLCASSSGTDIQPQHFGDGTRLSIL.